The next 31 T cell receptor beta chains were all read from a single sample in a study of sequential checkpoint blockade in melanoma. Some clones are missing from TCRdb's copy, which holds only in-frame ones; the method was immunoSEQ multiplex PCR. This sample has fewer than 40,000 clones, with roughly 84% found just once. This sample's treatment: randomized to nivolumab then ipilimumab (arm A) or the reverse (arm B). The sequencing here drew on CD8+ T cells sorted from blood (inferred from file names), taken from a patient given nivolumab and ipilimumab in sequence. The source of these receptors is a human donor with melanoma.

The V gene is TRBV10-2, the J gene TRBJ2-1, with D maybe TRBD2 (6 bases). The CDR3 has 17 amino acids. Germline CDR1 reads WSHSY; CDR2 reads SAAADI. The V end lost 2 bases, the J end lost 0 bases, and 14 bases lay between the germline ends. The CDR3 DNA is TGCGCCAGCAGTGAGAGGGACTTGCCTGGCTCCTACAATGAGCAGTTCTTC. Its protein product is CASSERDLPGSYNEQFF.

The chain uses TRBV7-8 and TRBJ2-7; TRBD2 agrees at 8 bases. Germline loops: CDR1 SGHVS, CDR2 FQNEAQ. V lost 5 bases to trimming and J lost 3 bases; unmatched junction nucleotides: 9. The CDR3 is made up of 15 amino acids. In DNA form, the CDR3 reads TGTGCCAGCAGCCCCGCGGGGGGTTCGGTCTACGAGCAGTACTTC. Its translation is CASSPAGGSVYEQYF.

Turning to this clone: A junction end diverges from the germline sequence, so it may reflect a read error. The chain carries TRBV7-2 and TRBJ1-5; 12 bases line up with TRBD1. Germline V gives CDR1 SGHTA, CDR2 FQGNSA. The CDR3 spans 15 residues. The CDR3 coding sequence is TGTGCCAGCAGCTTTGGGACAGGGGGCAAACAGCCCCAGCATTTT. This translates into CASSFGTGGKQPQHF.

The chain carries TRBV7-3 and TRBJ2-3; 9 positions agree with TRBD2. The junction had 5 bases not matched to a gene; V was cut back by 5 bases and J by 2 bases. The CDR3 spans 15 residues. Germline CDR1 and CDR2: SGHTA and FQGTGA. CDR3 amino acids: CASSPTSGSTDTQYF. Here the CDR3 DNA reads TGTGCCAGCAGCCCGACTAGCGGATCCACAGATACGCAGTATTTT.

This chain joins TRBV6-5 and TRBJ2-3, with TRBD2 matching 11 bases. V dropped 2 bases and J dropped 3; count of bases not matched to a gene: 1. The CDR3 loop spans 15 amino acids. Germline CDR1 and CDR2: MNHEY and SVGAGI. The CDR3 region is CASSYVAGGTDTQYF. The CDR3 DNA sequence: TGTGCCAGCAGTTACGTAGCGGGAGGGACAGATACGCAGTATTTT.

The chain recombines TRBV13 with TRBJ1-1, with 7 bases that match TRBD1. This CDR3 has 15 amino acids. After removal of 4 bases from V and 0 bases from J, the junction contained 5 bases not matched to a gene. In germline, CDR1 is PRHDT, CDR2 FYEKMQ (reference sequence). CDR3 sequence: CASSSGGQMNTEAFF. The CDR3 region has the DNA TGTGCCAGCAGCTCAGGGGGACAGATGAACACTGAAGCTTTCTTT.

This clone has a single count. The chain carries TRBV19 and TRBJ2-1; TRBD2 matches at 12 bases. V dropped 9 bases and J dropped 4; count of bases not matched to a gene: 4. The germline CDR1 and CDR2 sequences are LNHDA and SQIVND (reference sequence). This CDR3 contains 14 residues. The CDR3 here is CASSTSGSYNEQFF. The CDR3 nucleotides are TGTGCCAGCTCGACTAGCGGGAGTTACAATGAGCAGTTCTTC.

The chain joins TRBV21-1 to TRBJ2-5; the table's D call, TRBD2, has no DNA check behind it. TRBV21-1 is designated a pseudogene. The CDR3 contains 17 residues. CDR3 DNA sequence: TGTGCCAGCAGCAAAGTCGGGTTTGGGGGAGGGGGGGGGACCCAGTACTTC. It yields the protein CASSKVGFGGGGGTQYF.

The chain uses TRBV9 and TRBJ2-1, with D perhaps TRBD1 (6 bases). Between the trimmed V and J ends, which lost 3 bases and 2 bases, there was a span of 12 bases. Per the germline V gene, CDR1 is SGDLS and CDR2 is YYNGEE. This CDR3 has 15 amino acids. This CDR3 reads CASSARDTAYNEQFF. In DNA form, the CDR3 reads TGTGCCAGCAGCGCAAGGGACACTGCCTACAATGAGCAGTTCTTC.

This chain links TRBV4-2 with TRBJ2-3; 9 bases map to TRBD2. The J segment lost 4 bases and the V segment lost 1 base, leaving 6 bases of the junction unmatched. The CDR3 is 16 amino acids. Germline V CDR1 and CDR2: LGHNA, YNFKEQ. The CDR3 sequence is CASSQVAGGLADTQYF. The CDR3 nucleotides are TGTGCCAGCAGCCAAGTTGCGGGAGGGCTTGCAGATACGCAGTATTTT.

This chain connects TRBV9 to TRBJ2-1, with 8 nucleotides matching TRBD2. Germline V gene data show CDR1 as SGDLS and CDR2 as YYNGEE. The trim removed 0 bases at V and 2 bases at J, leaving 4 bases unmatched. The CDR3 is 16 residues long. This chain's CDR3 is CASSVESGSTYNEQFF. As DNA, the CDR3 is TGTGCCAGCAGCGTAGAGAGCGGGAGTACCTACAATGAGCAGTTCTTC.

The CDR3 sequence is CATGTSSYEQYF. In DNA form, the CDR3 reads TGCGCCACGGGGACATCTTCCTACGAGCAGTACTTC. The chain joins TRBV23-1 to TRBJ2-7; D possibly corresponds to TRBD1 (6 bases). TRBV23-1 carries the ORF label, with uncertain function. With 10 bases removed from V and 1 base from J, the gap between germline ends came to 11 bases. This CDR3 has 12 amino acids.

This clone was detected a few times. Here the CDR3 DNA reads TGTGCCAGCAGCTCCCGACAGGGGGACCTTTTAGTGCAGTACTTC. It encodes CASSSRQGDLLVQYF. V is TRBV7-9 and J is TRBJ2-7; 9 nucleotides match TRBD1. Trimming removed 4 bases from V and 9 bases from J; junction bases left unmatched: 13. CDR1 is SEHNR, CDR2 FQNEAQ, per germline (reference sequence). The CDR3 runs 15 residues.

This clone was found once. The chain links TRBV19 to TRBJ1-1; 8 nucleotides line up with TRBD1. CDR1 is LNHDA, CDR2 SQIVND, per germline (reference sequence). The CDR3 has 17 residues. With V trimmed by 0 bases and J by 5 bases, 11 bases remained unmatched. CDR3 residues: CASSIELGQGNRTEAFF. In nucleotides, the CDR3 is TGTGCCAGTAGTATAGAGCTCGGACAGGGAAATAGAACTGAAGCTTTCTTT.

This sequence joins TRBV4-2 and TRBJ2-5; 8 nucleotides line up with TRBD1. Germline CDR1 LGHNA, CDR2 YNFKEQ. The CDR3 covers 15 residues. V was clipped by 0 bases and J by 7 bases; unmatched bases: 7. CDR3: CASSQDTGQGGTQYF. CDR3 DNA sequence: TGTGCCAGCAGCCAAGATACAGGACAGGGAGGGACCCAGTACTTC.

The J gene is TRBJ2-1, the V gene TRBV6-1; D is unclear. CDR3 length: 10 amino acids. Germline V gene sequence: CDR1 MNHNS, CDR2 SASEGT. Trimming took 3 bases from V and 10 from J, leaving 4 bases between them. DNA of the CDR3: TGTGCCAGCAGTGAGGGCGAGCAGTTCTTC. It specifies CASSEGEQFF.

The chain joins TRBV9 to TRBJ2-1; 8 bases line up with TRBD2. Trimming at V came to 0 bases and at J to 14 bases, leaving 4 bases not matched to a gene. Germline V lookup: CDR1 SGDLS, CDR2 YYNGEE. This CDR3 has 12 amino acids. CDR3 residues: CASSVAGGEEFF. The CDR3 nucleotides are TGTGCCAGCAGCGTAGCGGGGGGGGAGGAGTTCTTC.

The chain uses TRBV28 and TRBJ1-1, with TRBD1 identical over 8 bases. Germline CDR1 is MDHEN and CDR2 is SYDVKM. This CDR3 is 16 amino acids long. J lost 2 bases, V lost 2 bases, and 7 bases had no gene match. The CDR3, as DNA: TGTGCCAGCAGTTTAGGTACCCAGGGGGCAAACACTGAAGCTTTCTTT. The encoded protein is CASSLGTQGANTEAFF.

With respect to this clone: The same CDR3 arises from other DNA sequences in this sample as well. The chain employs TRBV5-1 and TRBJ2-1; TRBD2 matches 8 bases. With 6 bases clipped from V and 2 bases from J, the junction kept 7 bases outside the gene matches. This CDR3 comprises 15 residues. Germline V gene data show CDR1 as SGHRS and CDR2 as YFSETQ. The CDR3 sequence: CASTEDSGAYNEQFF. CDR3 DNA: TGCGCCAGCACAGAAGATAGCGGGGCCTACAATGAGCAGTTCTTC.

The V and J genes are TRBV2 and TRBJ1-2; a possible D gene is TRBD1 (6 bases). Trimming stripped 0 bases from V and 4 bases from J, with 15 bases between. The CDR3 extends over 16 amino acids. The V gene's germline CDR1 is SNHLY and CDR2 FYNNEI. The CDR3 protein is CASSEALRDRSYGYTF. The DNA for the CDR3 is TGTGCCAGCAGTGAAGCGCTTCGAGACAGGAGCTATGGCTACACCTTC. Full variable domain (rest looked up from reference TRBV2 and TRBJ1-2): EPEVTQTPSHQVTQMGQEVILRCVPISNHLYFYWYRQILGQKVEFLVSFYNNEISEKSEIFDDQFSVERPDGSNFTLKIRSTKLEDSAMYFCASSEALRDRSYGYTFGSGTRLTVV.

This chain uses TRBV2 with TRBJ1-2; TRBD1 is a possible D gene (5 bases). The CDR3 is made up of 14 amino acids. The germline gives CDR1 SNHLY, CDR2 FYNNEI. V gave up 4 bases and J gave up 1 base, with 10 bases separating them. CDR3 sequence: CASSVTEINYGYTF. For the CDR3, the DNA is TGTGCCAGCAGTGTGACAGAAATTAACTATGGCTACACCTTC.

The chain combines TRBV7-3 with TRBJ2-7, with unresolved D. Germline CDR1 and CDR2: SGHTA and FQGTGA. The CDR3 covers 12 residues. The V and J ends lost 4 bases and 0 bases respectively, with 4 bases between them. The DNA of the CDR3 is TGTGCCAGCAGCTCCTACTCCTACGAGCAGTACTTC. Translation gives CASSSYSYEQYF.

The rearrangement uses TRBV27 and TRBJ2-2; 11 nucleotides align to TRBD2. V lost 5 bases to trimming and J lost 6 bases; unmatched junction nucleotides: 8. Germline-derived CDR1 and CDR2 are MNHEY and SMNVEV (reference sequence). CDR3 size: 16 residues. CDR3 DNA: TGTGCCAGCAGTCCCCGGGCTAGCGGGAGGTCCGGGGAGCTGTTTTTT. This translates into CASSPRASGRSGELFF.

CDR3 in DNA: TGTGCCTGGAGTGAGGCAGGAGAGACCCAGTACTTC. Translating gives CAWSEAGETQYF. The rearrangement uses TRBV30 and TRBJ2-5, with D hard to call. Trimming stripped 1 base from V and 4 bases from J, with 7 bases between. The CDR3 is made up of 12 amino acids. CDR1 GTSNPN and CDR2 SVGIG come from the germline V gene (reference sequence). Filled out from reference TRBV30 and TRBJ2-5, the complete variable domain reads SQTIHQWPATLVQPVGSPLSLECTVEGTSNPNLYWYRQAAGRGLQLLFYSVGIGQISSEVPQNLSASRPQDRQFILSSKKLLLSDSGFYLCAWSEAGETQYFGPGTRLLVL.

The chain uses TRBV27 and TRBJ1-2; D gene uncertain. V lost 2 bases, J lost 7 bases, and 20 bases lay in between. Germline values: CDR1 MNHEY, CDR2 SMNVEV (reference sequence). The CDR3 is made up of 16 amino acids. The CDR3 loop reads CASSLVGVTDLSGYTF. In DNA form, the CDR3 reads TGTGCCAGCAGTTTAGTAGGTGTTACAGACCTTAGTGGCTACACCTTC.

This chain's CDR3 is CASSPGLRDTEAFF. The CDR3 DNA is TGTGCCAGCAGCCCGGGACTTAGGGACACTGAAGCTTTCTTT. J is TRBJ1-1 and V is TRBV13; D possibly corresponds to TRBD1 (5 bases). Trimming cost V 5 bases and J 3 bases, with 13 bases left between them. The CDR3 covers 14 residues. Germline V gives CDR1 PRHDT, CDR2 FYEKMQ (reference sequence).

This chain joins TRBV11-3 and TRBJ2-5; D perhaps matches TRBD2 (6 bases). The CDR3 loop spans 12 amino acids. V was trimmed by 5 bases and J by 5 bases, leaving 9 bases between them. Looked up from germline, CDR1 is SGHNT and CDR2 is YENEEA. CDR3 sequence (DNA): TGTGCCAGCAGCCCGAGCGGGGAGACCCAGTACTTC. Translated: CASSPSGETQYF.

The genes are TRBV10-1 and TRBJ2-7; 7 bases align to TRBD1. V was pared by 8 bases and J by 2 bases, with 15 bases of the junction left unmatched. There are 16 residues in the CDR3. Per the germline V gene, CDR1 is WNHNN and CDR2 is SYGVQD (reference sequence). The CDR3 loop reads CASEIPQGKGTYEQYV. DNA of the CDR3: TGCGCCAGCGAAATCCCACAGGGGAAGGGTACCTACGAGCAGTACGTC.

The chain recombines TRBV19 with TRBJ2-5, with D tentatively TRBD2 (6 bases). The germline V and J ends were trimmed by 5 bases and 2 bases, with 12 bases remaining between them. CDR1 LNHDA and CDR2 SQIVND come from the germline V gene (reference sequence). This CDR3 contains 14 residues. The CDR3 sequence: CASSPGLLQETQYF. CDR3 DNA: TGTGCCAGTAGTCCGGGACTGTTACAAGAGACCCAGTACTTC.

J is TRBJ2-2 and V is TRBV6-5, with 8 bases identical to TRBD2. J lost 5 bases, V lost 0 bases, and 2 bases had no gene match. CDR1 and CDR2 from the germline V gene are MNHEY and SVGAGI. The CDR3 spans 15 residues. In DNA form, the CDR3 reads TGTGCCAGCAGTTACTCCCGGGGGGGTACCGGGGAGCTGTTTTTT. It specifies CASSYSRGGTGELFF.

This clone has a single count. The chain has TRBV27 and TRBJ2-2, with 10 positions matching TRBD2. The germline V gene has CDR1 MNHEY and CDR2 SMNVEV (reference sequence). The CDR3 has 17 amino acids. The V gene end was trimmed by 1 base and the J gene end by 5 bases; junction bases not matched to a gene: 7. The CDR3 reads CASSLLPPSGSTGELFF. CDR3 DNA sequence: TGTGCCAGCAGTTTATTGCCCCCTAGCGGGAGTACCGGGGAGCTGTTTTTT.